Below are 22 T cell receptor beta chains sequenced from a single sample in a study of cytomegalovirus exposure and HLA in healthy donors. Amplification used 60 Vbeta primers and 13 Jbeta primers. Method: immunoSEQ multiplex PCR; TCRdb's copy keeps in-frame clones and lacks some. The data contain about 180,000 clones, around 76% of them singletons. Source material: PBMCs. The origin of the receptors is a woman between 25 and 40 years old in good health and CMV-seropositive.

As DNA, the CDR3 is TGCGCCAGCAGCAAGGGACAGGGATTTCGAGAGACCCAGTACTTC. It encodes CASSKGQGFRETQYF. The genes are TRBV5-1 and TRBJ2-5; 9 positions match TRBD1. J gave up 4 bases and V 4 bases, and 8 bases lay outside the gene matches. The CDR3 runs 15 residues. CDR1 and CDR2 from the germline V gene are SGHRS and YFSETQ.

The chain has TRBV28 and TRBJ2-7; the match to TRBD2 covers 13 bases. The CDR3 is made up of 15 amino acids. The germline CDR1 and CDR2 sequences are MDHEN and SYDVKM. V was pared by 4 bases and J by 8 bases, with 8 bases of the junction left unmatched. The DNA for the CDR3 is TGTGCCAGCAGTTCAACTAGCGGGGGGGCCGGAAAGCAGTACTTC. This codes for CASSSTSGGAGKQYF.

The CDR3 loop is CASSLVSPARNEQYF. The CDR3 coding sequence is TGTGCCAGCAGCTTAGTATCCCCCGCGAGGAACGAGCAGTACTTC. This chain joins TRBV7-9 and TRBJ2-5; D uncertain. The J call may be in error: the DNA end matches TRBJ2-7 better. The germline gives CDR1 SEHNR, CDR2 FQNEAQ (reference sequence). This CDR3 is 15 amino acids long.

This clone was recorded a few times. The rearrangement joins TRBV5-1 to TRBJ2-5; the match to TRBD2 covers 8 bases. V lost 2 bases, J lost 1 base, and 4 bases stayed unmatched. Per germline, CDR1 SGHRS and CDR2 YFSETQ. This CDR3 contains 15 residues. In DNA form, the CDR3 reads TGCGCCAGCAGCTTAGGTCGGGGGGGCCAAGAGACCCAGTACTTC. It translates to CASSLGRGGQETQYF.

The chain has TRBV29-1 and TRBJ1-2, with a possible D match to TRBD1 (6 bases). CDR3 length equals 13 residues. The V end was cut by 5 bases, the J end by 2 bases, with 12 bases between. Germline loops: CDR1 SQVTM, CDR2 ANQGSEA. Written as DNA, the CDR3 is TGCAGCGTTATAGGACAGTCAAACTATGGCTACACCTTC. Amino acids: CSVIGQSNYGYTF.

The rearrangement uses TRBV29-1 and TRBJ2-6; D is uncertain. Germline values: CDR1 SQVTM, CDR2 ANQGSEA. The CDR3 sequence is 14 residues long. Trimming left V 3 bases short and J 0 bases short, with 6 bases between. CDR3 loop: CSVEESSGANVLTF. The CDR3 region has the DNA TGCAGCGTTGAGGAGAGCTCTGGGGCCAACGTCCTGACTTTC.

The J gene is TRBJ2-1, the V gene TRBV6-1; no firm D call. The germline gives CDR1 MNHNS, CDR2 SASEGT. This CDR3 comprises 18 residues. V gave up 6 bases and J gave up 8 bases, with 29 bases separating them. The CDR3 DNA sequence: TGTGCCAGCAGCGAACCCCGAATCCTCCAGTTGGTAACAGATGAGCAGTTCTTC. It encodes CASSEPRILQLVTDEQFF.

The J gene is TRBJ2-3, the V gene TRBV4-1; D is unclear. This CDR3 is 14 amino acids long. Per germline, CDR1 MGHRA and CDR2 YSYEKL. Between the trimmed V and J ends, which lost 0 bases and 6 bases, there was a span of 10 bases. Here the CDR3 DNA reads TGCGCCAGCAGCCAAGATTTCCCCAGGGATACGCAGTATTTT. It translates to CASSQDFPRDTQYF.

The chain carries TRBV6-5 and TRBJ2-5; possibly TRBD2 for D (5 bases). V lost 8 bases and J 5 bases, leaving 12 bases between the germline ends. Per the germline V gene, CDR1 is MNHEY and CDR2 is SVGAGI. The CDR3 is 12 residues long. In DNA form, the CDR3 reads TGTGCCAGCGGATACCGAGGGGAGACCCAGTACTTC. This sequence encodes CASGYRGETQYF.

This rearrangement joins TRBV21-1 to TRBJ2-3; TRBD2, as called in the table, went unchecked against the DNA. TRBV21-1 is a pseudogene. The CDR3 totals 14 residues. For the CDR3, the DNA is TGTGCCAGCAGCAAAGTCGGACTTTTCGATACGCAGTATTTT. Its protein is CASSKVGLFDTQYF.

V usage is TRBV7-9 and J usage is TRBJ1-6, with TRBD1 identical over 9 bases. V shed 3 bases, J shed 10 bases, and the junction held 10 bases outside the gene matches. Per germline, CDR1 SEHNR and CDR2 FQNEAQ (reference sequence). This CDR3 spans 16 amino acids. CDR3 amino acids: CASSLGTGRIDSPLHF. The CDR3, as DNA: TGTGCCAGCAGCTTGGGGACAGGGAGGATAGACTCACCCCTCCACTTT.

This clone has only one observation. The gene calls are TRBV4-3 and TRBJ1-3; D may be TRBD1 (6 bases). Looked up from germline, CDR1 is LGHNA and CDR2 is YSLEER. Trimming stripped 6 bases from V and 4 bases from J, with 16 bases between. This CDR3 is 15 amino acids long. The CDR3 region has the DNA TGCGCCAGCAGTCGCGCGGGGGGCGAGGGAAACACCATATATTTT. This gives the protein CASSRAGGEGNTIYF.

The chain is built from TRBV4-1 and TRBJ1-2, with D unclear. V gave up 0 bases and J gave up 7 bases, with 21 bases separating them. CDR3 size: 17 residues. Germline lookup yields CDR1 MGHRA and CDR2 YSYEKL. CDR3 bases: TGCGCCAGCAGCCAAGATAGAACCCCCCGGGAGGGTTTTGGCTACACCTTC. It encodes CASSQDRTPREGFGYTF.

V is TRBV5-6 and J is TRBJ1-4; 7 bases map to TRBD1. Germline assignment: CDR1 SGHDT and CDR2 YYEEEE. The CDR3 runs to 13 residues. With 3 bases clipped from V and 5 bases from J, the junction kept 1 base outside the gene matches. The CDR3 bases are TGTGCCAGCAGCTCGGGACAGAATGAAAAACTGTTTTTT. Translation: CASSSGQNEKLFF.

J is TRBJ2-3 and V is TRBV5-4, with TRBD1 matching 10 bases. The CDR3 is 18 residues long. V lost 4 bases to trimming and J lost 6 bases; unmatched junction nucleotides: 17. Germline V CDR1 and CDR2: SGHNT, YYREEE (reference sequence). The CDR3 here is CASSPKVGGTGASDTQYF. CDR3 bases: TGTGCCAGCAGCCCCAAGGTGGGGGGGACAGGGGCCTCGGATACGCAGTATTTT. Full variable domain (remainder filled in from reference TRBV5-4 and TRBJ2-3): ETGVTQSPTHLIKTRGQQVTLRCSSQSGHNTVSWYQQALGQGPQFIFQYYREEENGRGNFPPRFSGLQFPNYSSELNVNALELDDSALYLCASSPKVGGTGASDTQYFGPGTRLTVL.

The V gene is TRBV6-5, the J gene TRBJ2-2; weak D call: TRBD1 (6 bases). Trimming took 6 bases from V and 5 from J, leaving 13 bases between them. The CDR3 length is 14 residues. Germline CDR1 is MNHEY and CDR2 is SVGAGI. CDR3 nucleotides: TGTGCCAGCAGGTCAGGGGTCACTACCGGGGAGCTGTTTTTT. Translation: CASRSGVTTGELFF.

V is TRBV2 and J is TRBJ2-2, with TRBD1 as a possible D gene (7 bases). The CDR3 loop spans 18 amino acids. The V and J ends lost 7 bases and 4 bases respectively, with 25 bases between them. Germline V CDR1 and CDR2: SNHLY, FYNNEI. CDR3 coding DNA: TGTGCCAGCACCGAAATTAAAGGAGGGGGCAGGGGCACCGGGGAGCTGTTTTTT. Its translation: CASTEIKGGGRGTGELFF.

The rearrangement links TRBV2 to TRBJ1-3, with 9 bases lining up with TRBD1. Germline V CDR1 and CDR2: SNHLY, FYNNEI. V gave up 8 bases and J gave up 3 bases; unmatched junction bases: 5. The CDR3 has 14 amino acids. CDR3: CASQKTGGGNTIYF. CDR3 nucleotides: TGTGCCAGCCAAAAGACAGGGGGTGGAAACACCATATATTTT.

This clone was recorded a few times. The chain uses TRBV6-6 and TRBJ1-2; a possible D gene is TRBD1 (5 bases). Germline-derived CDR1 and CDR2 are MNHNY and SVGAGI (reference sequence). This CDR3 contains 14 residues. Trimming took off 8 bases at V and 0 bases at J, with 13 bases between the two ends. CDR3 residues: CASLPRGTNYGYTF. The CDR3 coding sequence is TGTGCCAGCCTTCCGCGGGGGACTAACTATGGCTACACCTTC.

The chain links TRBV15 to TRBJ2-3; D remains ambiguous. CDR1 is LNHNV and CDR2 is YYDKDF in the germline V gene (reference sequence). The CDR3 totals 13 residues. V was cut by 2 bases and J by 0 bases, with 3 bases left in between. In nucleotides, the CDR3 is TGTGCCACCAGCAGAACAAGCACAGATACGCAGTATTTT. Its translation: CATSRTSTDTQYF.

The V and J genes are TRBV10-3 and TRBJ1-6, with a tentative D call TRBD1 (5 bases). V lost 10 bases and J lost 0, with 19 bases in between. The CDR3 totals 17 residues. Germline assignment: CDR1 ENHRY and CDR2 SYGVKD. This CDR3 reads CATGLSRASSYNSPLHF. The CDR3 DNA is TGTGCCACCGGGCTCTCCAGGGCAAGCTCCTATAATTCACCCCTCCACTTT.

The V gene is TRBV7-8, the J gene TRBJ2-7; tentative D call: TRBD2 (5 bases). Between the trimmed V and J ends, which lost 4 bases and 4 bases, there was a span of 11 bases. The length of the CDR3 is 13 residues. The germline V gene encodes CDR1 SGHVS and CDR2 FQNEAQ. For the CDR3, the DNA is TGTGCCAGCAGCTCAGTCTCGGGATACGAGCAGTACTTC. Protein sequence: CASSSVSGYEQYF.